Listed below are T cell receptor beta chains from one sample, sequenced in a study of OX40 agonist ivuxolimab in advanced cancers. Sequenced by immunoSEQ multiplex PCR; TCRdb stores in-frame clones only, minus some. The data contain about 62,000 clones, 70% to 85% of them singletons. The sequencing used CD4+ or CD8+ T cells sorted from blood, collected in a trial of the OX40 agonist ivuxolimab. These TCRs come from an adult with an advanced solid tumor such as melanoma, head and neck, liver or kidney cancer. CDR3s include the opening cysteine and the closing phenylalanine or tryptophan. Fields, in order: D gene, clone size, CDR3 length, J gene, V gene, CDR3 protein, CDR3 DNA. A D gene is named only where the DNA matches it firmly. For some rows the clone size is stated as once, few or many, or as a class when expanded; others skip it.

-	few	14	TRBJ1-5	TRBV28	CASMDGASNQPQHF	TGTGCCAGCATGGATGGGGCGAGCAATCAGCCCCAGCATTTT
TRBD1	-	15	TRBJ2-7	TRBV11-1	CASSRRGSPYYEQYF	TGTGCCAGCAGCCGCAGGGGGTCCCCCTACTACGAGCAGTACTTC
-	-	15	TRBJ1-5	TRBV11-2	CASSPTGGSNQPQHF	TGTGCCAGCAGCCCGACAGGAGGCTCCAATCAGCCCCAGCATTTT
-	-	15	TRBJ2-7	TRBV6-1	CASSEGRGRTYEQYF	TGTGCCAGCAGTGAAGGTCGGGGGCGAACCTACGAGCAGTACTTC
-	-	15	TRBJ1-6	TRBV28	CASSLGSSYNSPLHF	TGTGCCAGCAGTTTAGGGAGCTCCTATAATTCACCCCTCCACTTT
-	-	13	TRBJ1-2	TRBV7-2	CASSLARSYGYTF	TGTGCCAGCAGCTTAGCAAGGAGCTATGGCTACACCTTC
-	-	13	TRBJ2-7	TRBV18	CASSPRRSYEQYF	TGTGCCAGCTCACCACGCAGGTCCTACGAGCAGTACTTC
TRBD1	medium-sized	15	TRBJ1-1	TRBV7-2	CASSYPTNRGTEAFF	TGTGCCAGCAGCTACCCGACTAACAGGGGGACTGAAGCTTTCTTT
-	-	13	TRBJ1-6	TRBV6-5	CASSYVEESPLHF	TGTGCCAGCAGTTACGTGGAGGAATCACCCCTCCACTTT
TRBD1	-	13	TRBJ1-5	TRBV6-1	CASSVQGDQPQHF	TGTGCCAGCAGTGTACAGGGGGATCAGCCCCAGCATTTT
-	-	14	TRBJ1-2	TRBV7-8	CASSSAGGRYGYTF	TGTGCCAGCAGCTCCGCGGGGGGGAGGTATGGCTACACCTTC
-	-	14	TRBJ2-3	TRBV14	CASSRQPSTDTQYF	TGTGCCAGCAGCCGACAACCTAGCACAGATACGCAGTATTTT
TRBD1	-	16	TRBJ1-4	TRBV2	CASSEQGAAFNEKLFF	TGTGCCAGCAGCGAACAGGGGGCAGCGTTTAATGAAAAACTGTTTTTT
TRBD2	-	15	TRBJ2-1	TRBV5-1	CASSLGTSGGFEQFF	TGCGCCAGCAGCTTGGGGACTAGCGGGGGCTTTGAGCAGTTCTTC
TRBD1	-	14	TRBJ2-2	TRBV2	CASGGQGNTGELFF	TGTGCCAGCGGAGGACAGGGGAACACCGGGGAGCTGTTTTTT
-	-	13	TRBJ1-3	TRBV7-8	CASSLATGNTIYF	TGTGCCAGCAGCTTAGCTACTGGAAACACCATATATTTT
-	-	13	TRBJ1-2	TRBV6-4	CASSLTGENGYTF	TGTGCCAGCAGTCTTACCGGGGAGAATGGCTACACCTTC
-	-	14	TRBJ2-7	TRBV19	CASSMPNGPYEQYF	TGTGCCAGTAGTATGCCGAATGGACCCTACGAGCAGTACTTC
-	-	12	TRBJ2-5	TRBV7-8	CASSPGPGGQYF	TGTGCCAGCAGCCCAGGCCCAGGGGGGCAGTACTTC
-	-	15	TRBJ1-2	TRBV7-2	CASSLGLTVASGYTF	TGTGCCAGCAGCTTAGGGCTTACCGTGGCTAGTGGCTACACCTTC
TRBD1	-	15	TRBJ2-7	TRBV6-1	CASSATQGAFHEQYF	TGTGCCAGCAGTGCTACACAGGGGGCTTTCCACGAGCAGTACTTC
-	-	15	TRBJ2-7	TRBV5-1	CASSLDRGGVGEQYF	TGCGCCAGCAGCCTGGACAGAGGTGGGGTCGGCGAGCAGTACTTC
TRBD2	-	15	TRBJ2-1	TRBV7-9	CASSRAIAGNNEQFF	TGTGCCAGCAGCCGTGCTATAGCGGGAAACAATGAGCAGTTCTTC
-	-	16	TRBJ2-7	TRBV19	CASSISTGQGLNEQYF	TGTGCCAGTAGTATCTCCACGGGGCAGGGCTTAAACGAGCAGTACTTC
-	-	15	TRBJ2-7	TRBV4-1	CASSYQLGFNGGQYF	TGCGCCAGCAGCTACCAACTCGGCTTTAATGGGGGGCAGTACTTC
TRBD2	-	16	TRBJ2-3	TRBV5-4	CASSPRGSTSTDTQYF	TGTGCCAGCAGCCCGCGGGGGTCCACTAGCACAGATACGCAGTATTTT
TRBD1	-	15	TRBJ2-1	TRBV11-3	CASSTDGDRDGEQFF	TGTGCCAGCAGCACAGATGGGGACAGGGATGGGGAGCAGTTCTTC